Presented here are 26 T cell receptor beta chains from one specimen sequenced in a study of cytomegalovirus exposure and HLA in healthy donors. Primers included in the PCR were 60 Vbeta and 13 Jbeta primers. The data were produced by immunoSEQ multiplex PCR, yet TCRdb's version contains in-frame clones alone and is incomplete. The sample carries 85,000 to 130,000 clones, around four fifths recorded once. Sequenced: PBMCs. The receptors originated from a man aged 45-65 years in good health and CMV-seronegative.

Only one count was recorded for this clone. The CDR3 DNA follows: TGTGCCAGCAGCCCCCCTGGGGGGAGGAACTATGGCTACACCTTC. It yields the protein CASSPPGGRNYGYTF. The genes are TRBV5-4 and TRBJ1-2; TRBD1 might be the D (5 bases). V shed 4 bases and J shed 2 bases, with 15 bases lying between them. In germline, CDR1 is SGHNT, CDR2 YYREEE (reference sequence). The CDR3 extends over 15 amino acids.

This chain joins TRBV25-1 and TRBJ1-1, with D perhaps matching TRBD1 (6 bases). CDR3 length: 16 amino acids. Between the trimmed V and J ends, which lost 2 bases and 0 bases, there was a span of 13 bases. The germline V gene has CDR1 MGHDK and CDR2 SYGVNS. CDR3: CASSEQSRTVNTEAFF. DNA of the CDR3: TGTGCCAGCAGTGAACAGAGCCGGACAGTGAACACTGAAGCTTTCTTT.

This chain links TRBV7-6 with TRBJ2-1; D is unclear. The CDR3 consists of 14 residues. Trimming took off 3 bases at V and 0 bases at J, with 6 bases between the two ends. Per germline, CDR1 SGHVS and CDR2 FNYEAQ. Here the CDR3 DNA reads TGTGCCAGCAGCTTTGGGCCCTCCTACAATGAGCAGTTCTTC. Translated: CASSFGPSYNEQFF.

The CDR3 DNA is TGCGCCAGCAGCCAAGGACAGGGGTTTGAAGCTTTCTTT. Translated: CASSQGQGFEAFF. V usage is TRBV4-1 and J usage is TRBJ1-1, with 8 bases fitting TRBD1. V shed 1 base, J shed 7 bases, and the junction held 2 bases outside the gene matches. Germline lookup yields CDR1 MGHRA and CDR2 YSYEKL. This CDR3 comprises 13 residues.

This sequence joins TRBV7-2 and TRBJ2-5; tentatively, D is TRBD1 (5 bases). The CDR3 extends over 14 amino acids. Germline-derived CDR1 and CDR2 are SGHTA and FQGNSA. Deletions cut 6 bases from V and 2 bases from J, with 13 bases between. CDR3 nucleotide sequence: TGTGCCAGCAGTAGGCTAGGGGTACAAGAGACCCAGTACTTC. Amino acids: CASSRLGVQETQYF.

As DNA, the CDR3 is TGTGCCACCAGCAGAGATCGGACACGAGCTAACTATGGCTACACCTTC. It encodes CATSRDRTRANYGYTF. The V gene is TRBV15, the J gene TRBJ1-2; a possible D gene is TRBD1 (5 bases). V lost 0 bases to trimming and J lost 0 bases, with 11 bases between them. Germline values: CDR1 LNHNV, CDR2 YYDKDF (reference sequence). CDR3 length equals 16 residues.

The chain combines TRBV18 with TRBJ1-2; 7 nucleotides agree with TRBD1. Losses at the gene ends were 6 bases for V and 1 base for J; bases not matched to a gene: 8. Per germline, CDR1 KGHSH and CDR2 LQKENI. The CDR3 is made up of 15 amino acids. The CDR3 protein is CASSRTGEINYGYTF. The CDR3 nucleotides read TGTGCCAGCTCCCGAACAGGGGAGATTAACTATGGCTACACCTTC.

This clone was found a few times. The chain recombines TRBV7-9 with TRBJ2-1; 10 nucleotides agree with TRBD2. This CDR3 has 15 amino acids. After removal of 5 bases from V and 7 bases from J, the junction contained 8 bases not matched to a gene. Germline V CDR1 and CDR2: SEHNR, FQNEAQ (reference sequence). CDR3 in amino acids: CASSPRAGGPNEQFF. In DNA, the CDR3 is TGTGCCAGCAGCCCCCGAGCGGGGGGGCCTAATGAGCAGTTCTTC.

The chain uses TRBV6-1 and TRBJ1-5, with D maybe TRBD1 (6 bases). Per germline, CDR1 MNHNS and CDR2 SASEGT. V was shortened by 4 bases and J by 0 bases, with 10 bases between the two germline ends. The CDR3 extends over 15 amino acids. DNA of the CDR3: TGTGCCAGCAGTGTCAACAGGGATAGCAATCAGCCCCAGCATTTT. Translated: CASSVNRDSNQPQHF.

The chain joins TRBV7-2 to TRBJ2-5; maybe TRBD1 (6 bases). The end of the DNA aligns better with TRBJ2-7, so the J call may be wrong. The CDR3 is made up of 13 amino acids. Germline V gene sequence: CDR1 SGHTA, CDR2 FQGNSA. The CDR3 DNA is TGTGCCAGCAGCTTCGAACAGGGCGGCGAGCAGTACTTC. Translated: CASSFEQGGEQYF.

The V and J genes are TRBV5-1 and TRBJ2-3, with D possibly being TRBD1 (5 bases). This CDR3 region has 16 residues. From germline, CDR1 is SGHRS and CDR2 YFSETQ. V gave up 0 bases and J gave up 6 bases, with 17 bases separating them. In nucleotides, the CDR3 is TGCGCCAGCAGCTTGGATGTTCAGGGCATCACCGATACGCAGTATTTT. Amino acids: CASSLDVQGITDTQYF. Variable domain in full (rest from reference TRBV5-1 and TRBJ2-3): KAGVTQTPRYLIKTRGQQVTLSCSPISGHRSVSWYQQTPGQGLQFLFEYFSETQRNKGNFPGRFSGRQFSNSRSEMNVSTLELGDSALYLCASSLDVQGITDTQYFGPGTRLTVL.

The rearrangement links TRBV5-1 to TRBJ2-3; 9 bases are a match to TRBD2. The CDR3 totals 15 residues. Trimming took 7 bases from V and 4 from J; bases not matched to a gene: 10. Germline V gene data show CDR1 as SGHRS and CDR2 as YFSETQ. In DNA, the CDR3 is TGCGCCAGCGCCAATAGCGGGGGCCCTCCAGATACGCAGTATTTT. Amino acid sequence: CASANSGGPPDTQYF.

The chain has TRBV6-1 and TRBJ1-1, with D uncertain. V dropped 5 bases and J dropped 1 base, with 8 bases sitting between them. Germline lookup yields CDR1 MNHNS and CDR2 SASEGT. The CDR3 is 13 amino acids. The CDR3, as DNA: TGTGCCAGCAGTTTCAACTGGAACACTGAAGCTTTCTTT. This translates into CASSFNWNTEAFF.

The V call is TRBV30, the J call TRBJ2-3; D not certain. Germline values: CDR1 GTSNPN, CDR2 SVGIG (reference sequence). V was cut by 2 bases and J by 6 bases, with 6 bases left in between. The CDR3 contains 11 residues. The chain's CDR3 is CAWSPRDTQYF. Written as DNA, the CDR3 is TGTGCCTGGAGTCCGCGGGATACGCAGTATTTT.

V is TRBV10-1 and J is TRBJ1-1; the D gene is possibly TRBD1 (5 bases). The V end was cut by 0 bases, the J end by 4 bases, with 9 bases between. CDR1 and CDR2 from the germline V gene are WNHNN and SYGVQD (reference sequence). The CDR3 is 14 residues long. CDR3 sequence (DNA): TGCGCCAGCAGTGAGTCGGGGCTGGGCACTGAAGCTTTCTTT. This sequence encodes CASSESGLGTEAFF.

This clone has only a few counts. The V call is TRBV5-5, the J call TRBJ1-2; 7 bases agree with TRBD1. The V segment lost 3 bases and the J segment 4 bases; nucleotides outside the gene matches: 6. This CDR3 spans 14 amino acids. The germline gives CDR1 SGHKS, CDR2 YYEKEE (reference sequence). CDR3 in DNA: TGTGCCAGCAGCTCCTCGGGACAGAGCTATGGCTACACCTTC. Encoded protein: CASSSSGQSYGYTF.

This chain uses TRBV6-5 with TRBJ2-5, with TRBD2 matching over 8 bases. Germline V lookup: CDR1 MNHEY, CDR2 SVGAGI. The length of the CDR3 is 15 residues. V shed 5 bases and J 2 bases; nucleotides not matched to a gene: 7. The CDR3 loop is CASSPSAGGQETQYF. The CDR3 DNA sequence: TGTGCCAGCAGTCCCTCGGCGGGGGGTCAAGAGACCCAGTACTTC.

Turning to this clone: One junction end disagrees with the germline gene, perhaps due to a read error. The chain recombines TRBV7-9 with TRBJ1-2; D gene ambiguous. The CDR3 runs to 12 residues. The germline gives CDR1 SEHNR, CDR2 FQNEAQ (reference sequence). In nucleotides, the CDR3 is TGTTCCAGCAGCTTAGCAGGAGGAGGCTACACCTTC. Translation gives CSSSLAGGGYTF.

V and J are TRBV18 and TRBJ1-2; tentative D call: TRBD1 (5 bases). CDR1 KGHSH and CDR2 LQKENI come from the germline V gene. V was clipped by 6 bases and J by 3 bases, with 14 bases between them. The CDR3 totals 14 residues. CDR3 bases: TGTGCCAGCTCCCCCGGGCAACAGGACTATGGCTACACCTTC. It encodes CASSPGQQDYGYTF.

This chain links TRBV5-1 with TRBJ2-3, with 13 bases matching TRBD2. CDR1 and CDR2 (germline): SGHRS, YFSETQ. Trimming cost V 3 bases and J 3 bases; bases outside gene matches: 4. This CDR3 is 16 amino acids long. CDR3 sequence: CASSYTSGGATDTQYF. DNA of the CDR3: TGCGCCAGCAGCTACACTAGCGGGGGGGCGACAGATACGCAGTATTTT.

The sample holds a few counts of this clone. This CDR3 reads CASSLAGGFGANVLTF. DNA for the CDR3: TGTGCCAGTAGTCTAGCGGGGGGGTTTGGGGCCAACGTCCTGACTTTC. V usage is TRBV19 and J usage is TRBJ2-6, with 12 bases identical to TRBD2. The CDR3 consists of 16 residues. Germline CDR1 LNHDA, CDR2 SQIVND (reference sequence). V shed 5 bases and J 3 bases; nucleotides not matched to a gene: 2.

This rearrangement joins TRBV7-6 to TRBJ1-4; weak D call: TRBD1 (6 bases). The germline V gene encodes CDR1 SGHVS and CDR2 FNYEAQ. This CDR3 has 15 residues. Deletions cut 1 base from V and 0 bases from J, with 6 bases between. For the CDR3, the DNA is TGTGCCAGCAGCTTAGACAGGGCAACTAATGAAAAACTGTTTTTT. It yields the protein CASSLDRATNEKLFF.

V and J are TRBV5-1 and TRBJ2-3, with unresolved D. The CDR3 is 13 amino acids. V lost 4 bases, J lost 2 bases, and 8 bases lay in between. Germline V gives CDR1 SGHRS, CDR2 YFSETQ. CDR3 loop: CASSPLNTDTQYF. DNA of the CDR3: TGCGCCAGCAGCCCTCTTAACACAGATACGCAGTATTTT.

V gene TRBV2 combines with J gene TRBJ1-3; D is unclear. CDR3 length equals 16 residues. Germline V CDR1 and CDR2: SNHLY, FYNNEI. V was trimmed by 6 bases and J by 4 bases, leaving 19 bases between them. In nucleotides, the CDR3 is TGTGCCAGCAGAGATATAGCAAGCTTGAGGGGAAACACCATATATTTT. Its translation is CASRDIASLRGNTIYF.

This clone was counted once. The chain recombines TRBV28 with TRBJ2-2, with 8 bases identical to TRBD2. The germline CDR1 and CDR2 sequences are MDHEN and SYDVKM. Losses at the gene ends were 8 bases for V and 9 bases for J; bases not matched to a gene: 14. There are 15 residues in the CDR3. CDR3 sequence reads: CASSREGRFGRELFF. The CDR3 DNA follows: TGTGCCAGCTCTCGGGAGGGACGATTCGGGCGGGAGCTGTTTTTT.

This chain links TRBV6-1 with TRBJ2-7, with 10 bases that match TRBD2. CDR1 is MNHNS and CDR2 is SASEGT in the germline V gene. The CDR3 spans 13 residues. Germline trimming cut 3 bases from V and 10 bases from J; bases unmatched to any gene: 6. Here the CDR3 reads CASSDLQRGGQYV. In DNA, the CDR3 is TGTGCCAGCAGTGACTTACAGCGGGGGGGACAGTACGTC.